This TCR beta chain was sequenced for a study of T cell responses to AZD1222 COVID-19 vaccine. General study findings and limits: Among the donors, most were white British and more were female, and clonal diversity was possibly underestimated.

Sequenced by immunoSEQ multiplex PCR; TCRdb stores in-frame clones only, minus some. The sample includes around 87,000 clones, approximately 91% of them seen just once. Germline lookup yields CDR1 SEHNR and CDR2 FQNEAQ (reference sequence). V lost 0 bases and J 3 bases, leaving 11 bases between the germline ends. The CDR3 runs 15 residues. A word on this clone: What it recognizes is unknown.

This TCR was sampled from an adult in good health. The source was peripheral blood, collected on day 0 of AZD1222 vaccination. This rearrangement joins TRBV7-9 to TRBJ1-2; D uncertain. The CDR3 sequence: CASSLAYGSHYGYTF. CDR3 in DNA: TGTGCCAGCAGCTTAGCGTACGGATCTCACTATGGCTACACCTTC.